Listed here is a single T cell receptor (beta chain). This record belongs to a study of blood T cell repertoires in COVID-19. Looking at the study overall: Material from acute and convalescent COVID-19 was sourced from the United States, Italy and Spain. PBMCs, B-cell-depleted T cells, or T cells provided the cDNA or gDNA that made up the material.

The CDR3 is 16 amino acids. CDR1 and CDR2 (germline): SGDLS, YYNGEE. The V segment lost 4 bases and the J segment 5 bases; nucleotides outside the gene matches: 10. Original processing methods: Counts of nucleated cells, estimated from reference gene primer amplification, were obtained. Assay used: immunoSEQ multiplex PCR; TCRdb lists only in-frame clones, some missing. The V and J calls and clone size come from that table; D and trimming were worked out from the DNA. This table has tens of thousands of clones, 90% appearing once. The clonotype originates from a human donor in a cohort sampled during active COVID-19. V and J are TRBV9 and TRBJ2-5, with 11 nucleotides matching TRBD1. The sample consisted of peripheral blood. CDR3 DNA sequence: TGTGCCAGCAGCAAAAACGGACAGGGGGCAGGGGAGACCCAGTACTTC. It encodes CASSKNGQGAGETQYF.